One sample yielded the 22 T cell receptor beta chains listed below, sequenced in a study of blood T cell dynamics during melanoma immunotherapy (dated by TCRdb to 2020 to 2022). Receptors were amplified or captured by the immunoSEQ multiplex PCR assay. TCRdb mirrors the immuneACCESS table, restricted to in-frame sequences. Some clones are absent from its copies; in checked studies, under half trace to an unresolved V gene, and the reason for the others is unknown. The sample records around 26,000 clones, around nine tenths of which are singletons. About 4.6% of the sample belongs to the ten largest clones. The time point label, as the study defines it: pre-treatment baseline. The sequencing used blood, collected from a patient treated with checkpoint blockade. The source of these receptors is a human donor with melanoma.

The chain carries TRBV12-1 and TRBJ1-3; the table assigns TRBD1, which was not confirmed against the DNA. TRBV12-1 is deemed a pseudogene. The CDR3 spans 14 residues. The CDR3 reads CASSQGQGVVTIYF. CDR3 DNA: TGTGCCAGCAGCCAGGGACAGGGAGTTGTCACCATATATTTT.

V usage is TRBV11-3 and J usage is TRBJ2-1; TRBD1 aligns across 7 bases. CDR1 SGHNT and CDR2 YENEEA come from the germline V gene. V lost 6 bases to trimming and J lost 8 bases; unmatched junction nucleotides: 16. CDR3 length equals 16 residues. CDR3 DNA: TGTGCCAGCAGTTCCGGGGACAGAGCCTTTGGCGATGAGCAGTTCTTC. Protein sequence: CASSSGDRAFGDEQFF.

The V gene is TRBV28, the J gene TRBJ2-2; tentative D call: TRBD1 (6 bases). Per germline, CDR1 MDHEN and CDR2 SYDVKM. V lost 7 bases to trimming and J lost 2 bases, with 14 bases between them. The CDR3 extends over 15 amino acids. Written as DNA, the CDR3 is TGTGCCAGCACCAAACCCGGGACAAACACCGGGGAGCTGTTTTTT. Translating it yields CASTKPGTNTGELFF. Full variable domain (rest looked up from reference TRBV28 and TRBJ2-2): DVKVTQSSRYLVKRTGEKVFLECVQDMDHENMFWYRQDPGLGLRLIYFSYDVKMKEKGDIPEGYSVSREKKERFSLILESASTNQTSMYLCASTKPGTNTGELFFGEGSRLTVL.

The V call is TRBV28, the J call TRBJ2-7; D possibly uses TRBD1 or TRBD2 (5 bases each). The length of the CDR3 is 14 residues. Trimming shortened V by 6 bases and J by 1 base, and 13 bases separated the two germline ends. Germline V lookup: CDR1 MDHEN, CDR2 SYDVKM. CDR3 nucleotides: TGTGCCAGCAGAGCAACAGGAGGATCCTACGAGCAGTACTTC. This encodes CASRATGGSYEQYF.

The chain links TRBV5-4 to TRBJ2-3, with TRBD2 identical over 11 bases. J gave up 6 bases and V 5 bases, and 8 bases lay outside the gene matches. In germline, CDR1 is SGHNT, CDR2 YYREEE (reference sequence). The CDR3 loop spans 15 amino acids. The CDR3 DNA reads TGTGCCAGCAGGGCCGGGGCTAGCGGGAGGGATACGCAGTATTTT. Translating it yields CASRAGASGRDTQYF.

The chain links TRBV18 to TRBJ2-5, with D unclear. The J call could be wrong; TRBJ2-7 is a better fit for the DNA end. CDR3 size: 14 residues. CDR1 KGHSH and CDR2 LQKENI come from the germline V gene. The CDR3 sequence: CASSLNHRTVEQYF. The CDR3 DNA follows: TGTGCCAGCTCCCTCAATCATCGTACGGTCGAGCAGTACTTC.

The chain joins TRBV28 to TRBJ1-4; 7 nucleotides align to TRBD1. Germline-derived CDR1 and CDR2 are MDHEN and SYDVKM. The CDR3 runs to 16 residues. After removal of 5 bases from V and 3 bases from J, the junction contained 9 bases not matched to a gene. The DNA of the CDR3 is TGTGCCAGCAGTGGGGGAGGGACAGCCTCTAATGAAAAACTGTTTTTT. This translates into CASSGGGTASNEKLFF.

The J gene is TRBJ1-6, the V gene TRBV7-2; 7 bases match TRBD1. Per the germline V gene, CDR1 is SGHTA and CDR2 is FQGNSA. V shed 3 bases and J 6 bases; nucleotides not matched to a gene: 2. The CDR3 consists of 14 residues. DNA of the CDR3: TGTGCCAGCAGCTTGACAGGGACTAATTCACCCCTCCACTTT. Translated: CASSLTGTNSPLHF.

J is TRBJ2-2 and V is TRBV5-4; possibly TRBD2 for D (7 bases). Germline assignment: CDR1 SGHNT and CDR2 YYREEE (reference sequence). The CDR3 is 16 residues long. The germline V and J ends were trimmed by 0 bases and 0 bases, with 9 bases remaining between them. The CDR3 DNA reads TGTGCCAGCAGCTTGGAGGGGGGGCCGAACACCGGGGAGCTGTTTTTT. Translated, it gives CASSLEGGPNTGELFF.

V gene TRBV7-6 combines with J gene TRBJ2-3; possibly TRBD2 for D (5 bases). This CDR3 is 15 amino acids long. V was pared by 3 bases and J by 5 bases, with 15 bases between. Germline lookup yields CDR1 SGHVS and CDR2 FNYEAQ. For the CDR3, the DNA is TGTGCCAGCAGCTTTTCGGCGGCGAGGGAAGATACGCAGTATTTT. As protein: CASSFSAAREDTQYF. The variable domain in full, with the rest retrieved from reference TRBV7-6 and TRBJ2-3, is GAGVSQSPRYKVTKRGQDVALRCDPISGHVSLYWYRQALGQGPEFLTYFNYEAQQDKSGLPNDRFSAERPEGSISTLTIQRTEQRDSAMYRCASSFSAAREDTQYFGPGTRLTVL.

J is TRBJ1-1 and V is TRBV5-1; D unclear. Germline CDR1 reads SGHRS; CDR2 reads YFSETQ. The CDR3 consists of 14 residues. With 4 bases removed from V and 4 bases from J, the gap between germline ends came to 14 bases. CDR3 nucleotides: TGCGCCAGCAGCACGGACGGGGATAGCACTGAAGCTTTCTTT. Protein product: CASSTDGDSTEAFF.

Worth noting for this clone: Compared with germline, one end of the junction differs, possibly owing to a read error. The V and J genes are TRBV7-6 and TRBJ1-3, with 10 bases aligning to TRBD1. The CDR3 loop spans 14 amino acids. Germline CDR1 is SGHVS and CDR2 is FNYEAQ. The DNA of the CDR3 is TGTGCCAGCAGCCGGGGGACAGGGGAACGCACATCGGACTTT. Its protein product is CASSRGTGERTSDF.

The chain recombines TRBV28 with TRBJ2-1, with D possibly being TRBD1 or TRBD2 (5 bases each). V lost 1 base to trimming and J lost 4 bases, with 11 bases between them. The CDR3 runs to 15 residues. Germline loops: CDR1 MDHEN, CDR2 SYDVKM. The DNA for the CDR3 is TGTGCCAGCAGTTTATCGGGGCCCCCTTACAATGAGCAGTTCTTC. Translated: CASSLSGPPYNEQFF.

The V and J genes are TRBV18 and TRBJ1-5, with TRBD1 matching over 7 bases. Per the germline V gene, CDR1 is KGHSH and CDR2 is LQKENI. After removal of 2 bases from V and 5 bases from J, the junction contained 6 bases not matched to a gene. The CDR3 loop spans 15 amino acids. The CDR3 DNA is TGTGCCAGCTCACCATGGACAGGAGTGGATCAGCCCCAGCATTTT. Translation gives CASSPWTGVDQPQHF.

The chain has TRBV14 and TRBJ2-7; TRBD1 matches 8 bases. Germline V lookup: CDR1 SGHDN, CDR2 FVKESK. The CDR3 is 15 residues long. V lost 4 bases, J lost 3 bases, and 8 bases stayed unmatched. The CDR3 DNA is TGTGCCAGCAGCCGAGGACAGGGCATCCTCTACGAGCAGTACTTC. Its protein is CASSRGQGILYEQYF.

V is TRBV7-3 and J is TRBJ1-2, with D perhaps matching TRBD1 (5 bases). Germline CDR1 and CDR2: SGHTA and FQGTGA. CDR3 length: 16 amino acids. Trimming left V 2 bases short and J 2 bases short, with 15 bases between. This chain's CDR3 is CASSLYPRAENYGYTF. CDR3 nucleotides: TGTGCCAGCAGCTTATACCCCAGGGCCGAGAACTATGGCTACACCTTC.

The chain is built from TRBV21-1 and TRBJ2-3; TRBD1 is the table's D call and was not checked against the DNA. TRBV21-1 is a known pseudogene. There are 20 residues in the CDR3. The CDR3 nucleotides are TGTGCCAGCAGCAAAGAGGGGGGACAGGGGGACTCACCTAGCACAGATACGCAGTATTTT. Residues: CASSKEGGQGDSPSTDTQYF.

The V gene is TRBV7-9, the J gene TRBJ2-3; a possible D gene is TRBD1 (6 bases). The CDR3 spans 14 residues. CDR1 is SEHNR, CDR2 FQNEAQ, per germline (reference sequence). V was shortened by 5 bases and J by 1 base, with 10 bases between the two germline ends. CDR3 residues: CASSRSGGTDTQYF. DNA for the CDR3: TGTGCCAGCAGCCGTTCAGGGGGCACAGATACGCAGTATTTT.

The V and J genes are TRBV6-6 and TRBJ2-7; weak D call: TRBD2 (7 bases). Germline V CDR1 and CDR2: MNHNY, SVGAGI (reference sequence). V lost 6 bases, J lost 6 bases, and 15 bases lay in between. This CDR3 has 13 amino acids. Here the CDR3 reads CASSRRGAGEQYF. CDR3 nucleotides: TGTGCCAGCAGCCGACGGGGGGCCGGCGAGCAGTACTTC.

The chain recombines TRBV4-2 with TRBJ1-3, with TRBD1 matching 8 bases. The CDR3 is made up of 16 amino acids. Germline V gene data show CDR1 as LGHNA and CDR2 as YNFKEQ. V gave up 1 base and J gave up 4 bases; unmatched junction bases: 6. The CDR3 bases are TGTGCCAGCAGCCAAGGAATACAGGGGGTAGGAAACACCATATATTTT. This gives the protein CASSQGIQGVGNTIYF.

The rearrangement links TRBV2 to TRBJ2-7, with TRBD2 as a possible D gene (7 bases). CDR3 size: 14 residues. V lost 5 bases and J lost 7, with 18 bases in between. Germline CDR1 reads SNHLY; CDR2 reads FYNNEI. The CDR3 DNA is TGTGCCAGCAGTTTTTCGGGAGGCCAGGGGGAGCAGTACTTC. As protein: CASSFSGGQGEQYF.

The chain employs TRBV6-6 and TRBJ2-7; TRBD2 agrees at 8 bases. The CDR3 is 14 amino acids. The V segment lost 0 bases and the J segment 5 bases; nucleotides outside the gene matches: 3. The V gene's germline CDR1 is MNHNY and CDR2 SVGAGI (reference sequence). CDR3 sequence reads: CASSYSIAGNEQYF. Here the CDR3 DNA reads TGTGCCAGCAGTTACTCTATAGCGGGGAACGAGCAGTACTTC.